This is a list of T cell receptor beta chains from one sample in a study of blood T cell repertoires in COVID-19. The method was immunoSEQ multiplex PCR; TCRdb's version includes in-frame clones alone and lacks a portion of them. The repertoire holds roughly 230,000 clones, with about 88% as singletons. Sequencing was performed on peripheral blood. These receptors all come from a woman aged 40 to 50 who had recovered from COVID-19. Both conserved end residues are part of each CDR3. Each record gives: J gene, D gene, V gene, clone size, CDR3 DNA, CDR3 protein. A D gene is named only where the DNA matches it firmly. A clone size is listed for some rows: how often the clone was seen (once, few, many), or a class if it is expanded.

J gene: TRBJ1-2
D gene: NA
V gene: TRBV7-9
clone size: NA
CDR3 DNA: TGTGCCAGCAGCTTAGTCGGTTACCCCTATGGCTACACCTTC
CDR3 protein: CASSLVGYPYGYTF

J gene: TRBJ2-6
D gene: TRBD1
V gene: TRBV24-1
clone size: NA
CDR3 DNA: TGTGCCACCAGTGATTCCGGGACAGGGTTTAGTGGGGCCAACGTCCTGACTTTC
CDR3 protein: CATSDSGTGFSGANVLTF

J gene: TRBJ2-6
D gene: NA
V gene: TRBV4-3
clone size: NA
CDR3 DNA: TGCGCCAGCAGCCAAGAAGGATCGCTTAGCCTCAGCTCTGGGGCCAACGTCCTGACTTTC
CDR3 protein: CASSQEGSLSLSSGANVLTF

J gene: TRBJ1-4
D gene: NA
V gene: TRBV13
clone size: once
CDR3 DNA: TGTGCCAGCAGCTTAGGCCAGGCGGGAACTAATGAAAAACTGTTTTTT
CDR3 protein: CASSLGQAGTNEKLFF

J gene: TRBJ2-1
D gene: NA
V gene: TRBV3-1/TRBV3-2
clone size: NA
CDR3 DNA: TGTGCCAGCAGCCAAGATAACGGACATAACAATGAGCAGTTCTTC
CDR3 protein: CASSQDNGHNNEQFF

J gene: TRBJ1-1
D gene: NA
V gene: TRBV19
clone size: NA
CDR3 DNA: TGTGCCAGTAGTATTAACAGGGAGCGGACTGAAGCTTTCTTT
CDR3 protein: CASSINRERTEAFF

J gene: TRBJ2-2
D gene: NA
V gene: TRBV7-9
clone size: NA
CDR3 DNA: TGTGCCAGCAGCTTAAGGACAGTTGGCACCGGGGAGCTGTTTTTT
CDR3 protein: CASSLRTVGTGELFF

J gene: TRBJ2-2
D gene: NA
V gene: TRBV14
clone size: NA
CDR3 DNA: TGTGCCAGCAGCCAAGATAGGGGTCCCGGGGAGCTGTTTTTT
CDR3 protein: CASSQDRGPGELFF

J gene: TRBJ2-5
D gene: NA
V gene: TRBV5-4
clone size: NA
CDR3 DNA: TGTGCCAGCAGCAACCGAGCCTCAGGGACTGGAGAGACCCAGTACTTC
CDR3 protein: CASSNRASGTGETQYF

J gene: TRBJ2-1
D gene: TRBD2
V gene: TRBV7-2
clone size: NA
CDR3 DNA: TGTGCCAGCAGACACGGTGCTAGCGGGAGCAATGAGCAGTTCTTC
CDR3 protein: CASRHGASGSNEQFF

J gene: TRBJ2-7
D gene: TRBD1
V gene: TRBV5-1
clone size: NA
CDR3 DNA: TGCGCCAGCAGCCTCCTTGGGACAGAGTACTACGAGCAGTACTTC
CDR3 protein: CASSLLGTEYYEQYF

J gene: TRBJ2-1
D gene: NA
V gene: TRBV29-1
clone size: NA
CDR3 DNA: TGCAGCGTTGAAGATCGCCAGAACAATGAGCAGTTCTTC
CDR3 protein: CSVEDRQNNEQFF

J gene: TRBJ1-1
D gene: NA
V gene: TRBV7-8
clone size: NA
CDR3 DNA: TGTGCCAGCAGCTTAGCCAACGCAGGGTCCGCTGAAGCTTTCTTT
CDR3 protein: CASSLANAGSAEAFF

J gene: TRBJ1-1
D gene: TRBD1
V gene: TRBV14
clone size: NA
CDR3 DNA: TGTGCCAGCAGCCAGTGGACAGGGGGCACTGAAGCTTTCTTT
CDR3 protein: CASSQWTGGTEAFF

J gene: TRBJ2-7
D gene: NA
V gene: TRBV6-1
clone size: NA
CDR3 DNA: TGTGCCAGCAGTGAAAGCCGCCAGCAGGGAGGAATTTACGAGCAGTACTTC
CDR3 protein: CASSESRQQGGIYEQYF

J gene: TRBJ2-2
D gene: NA
V gene: TRBV10-1
clone size: few
CDR3 DNA: TGCGCCAGCAGTGTGTCACTACAGGGAGCCGGGGAGCTGTTTTTT
CDR3 protein: CASSVSLQGAGELFF

J gene: TRBJ2-1
D gene: TRBD2
V gene: TRBV3-1/TRBV3-2
clone size: NA
CDR3 DNA: TGTGCCAGCAGCCCACCTTGGGTGGCGGGAGACGAGCAGTTCTTC
CDR3 protein: CASSPPWVAGDEQFF

J gene: TRBJ1-5
D gene: NA
V gene: TRBV2
clone size: NA
CDR3 DNA: TGTGCCAGCGTTCGAGACAGCATTGATCAGCCCCAGCATTTT
CDR3 protein: CASVRDSIDQPQHF

J gene: TRBJ2-3
D gene: TRBD2
V gene: TRBV18
clone size: NA
CDR3 DNA: TGTGCCAGCTCACCACTGACAGCGGGAGCAGATACGCAGTATTTT
CDR3 protein: CASSPLTAGADTQYF

J gene: TRBJ2-1
D gene: NA
V gene: TRBV14
clone size: once
CDR3 DNA: TGTGCCAGCAGCCTCTTGGGGGGATTCGACAATGAGCAGTTCTTC
CDR3 protein: CASSLLGGFDNEQFF

J gene: TRBJ2-3
D gene: NA
V gene: TRBV6-1
clone size: NA
CDR3 DNA: TGTGCCAGCAGTGAACAGGGGATGTCCACAGATACGCAGTATTTT
CDR3 protein: CASSEQGMSTDTQYF

J gene: TRBJ2-1
D gene: NA
V gene: TRBV5-5
clone size: once
CDR3 DNA: TGTGCCAGCAGCCCCAGACAGAAGACCTACAATGAGCAGTTCTTC
CDR3 protein: CASSPRQKTYNEQFF

J gene: TRBJ1-1
D gene: NA
V gene: TRBV28
clone size: NA
CDR3 DNA: TGTGCCAGCAGTCAGGTTCCAAATCTGAACACTGAAGCTTTCTTT
CDR3 protein: CASSQVPNLNTEAFF

J gene: TRBJ1-2
D gene: TRBD1
V gene: TRBV19
clone size: NA
CDR3 DNA: TGTGCCAGTAGATCCTCCCAGGGGGCTGGCATTGGCTACACCTTC
CDR3 protein: CASRSSQGAGIGYTF

J gene: TRBJ2-7
D gene: NA
V gene: TRBV19
clone size: NA
CDR3 DNA: TGTGCCAGTAGTATAGGCGGGACGGGAACCTACGAGCAGTACTTC
CDR3 protein: CASSIGGTGTYEQYF

J gene: TRBJ2-4
D gene: TRBD2
V gene: TRBV30
clone size: NA
CDR3 DNA: TGTGCCTGGAGTTTCGGGGGGGCGGGGGCCAAAAACATTCAGTACTTC
CDR3 protein: CAWSFGGAGAKNIQYF

J gene: TRBJ1-4
D gene: NA
V gene: TRBV7-9
clone size: NA
CDR3 DNA: TGTGCCAGCAGCCGGTCGGGAACTAATGAAAAACTGTTTTTT
CDR3 protein: CASSRSGTNEKLFF

J gene: TRBJ2-7
D gene: TRBD1
V gene: TRBV4-2
clone size: NA
CDR3 DNA: TGTGCCAGCAGCCAAGAGGACAGGGGCTCCTACGAGCAGTACTTC
CDR3 protein: CASSQEDRGSYEQYF

J gene: TRBJ2-1
D gene: TRBD2
V gene: TRBV27
clone size: NA
CDR3 DNA: TGTGCCAGCAGTTTATCTAGCCCAAGACTAGCGGGAGGGAATAATGAGCAGTTCTTC
CDR3 protein: CASSLSSPRLAGGNNEQFF

J gene: TRBJ2-7
D gene: TRBD1
V gene: TRBV2
clone size: NA
CDR3 DNA: TGTGCCAGCAGTGAGACAGGGGCTGCCTACGAGCAGTACTTC
CDR3 protein: CASSETGAAYEQYF

J gene: TRBJ1-2
D gene: NA
V gene: TRBV12-3/TRBV12-4
clone size: NA
CDR3 DNA: TGTGCCAGCAGTTTCAATGGAGACTATGGCTACACCTTC
CDR3 protein: CASSFNGDYGYTF

J gene: TRBJ2-3
D gene: TRBD2
V gene: TRBV27
clone size: NA
CDR3 DNA: TGTGCCAGCAGTTTAGTCTTGGGACTAGCGGGTCACCGAGGCACAGATACGCAGTATTTT
CDR3 protein: CASSLVLGLAGHRGTDTQYF

J gene: TRBJ2-5
D gene: NA
V gene: TRBV7-9
clone size: NA
CDR3 DNA: TGTGCCAGCAGCTTATCGTTAGGAGGGGAAGAGACCCAGTACTTC
CDR3 protein: CASSLSLGGEETQYF

J gene: TRBJ2-5
D gene: NA
V gene: TRBV4-1
clone size: NA
CDR3 DNA: TGCGCCAGCAGCCAAGAGGGGTCCGACCGAGGGGAGACCCAGTACTTC
CDR3 protein: CASSQEGSDRGETQYF

J gene: TRBJ2-3
D gene: TRBD2
V gene: TRBV25-1
clone size: NA
CDR3 DNA: TGTGCCAGCAGTGGGCTTAGCGGGGGGGAACTCACAGATACGCAGTATTTT
CDR3 protein: CASSGLSGGELTDTQYF

J gene: TRBJ2-2
D gene: TRBD2
V gene: TRBV6-2/TRBV6-3
clone size: NA
CDR3 DNA: TGTGCCAGCAGTGGCCGAGGGGCGGGAGGGCCCTCCGGGGAGCTGTTTTTT
CDR3 protein: CASSGRGAGGPSGELFF

J gene: TRBJ2-5
D gene: NA
V gene: TRBV3-1/TRBV3-2
clone size: NA
CDR3 DNA: TGTGCCAGCAGCCAAGAAGGAGGGCTCTGGGGGGAGACCCAGTACTTC
CDR3 protein: CASSQEGGLWGETQYF

J gene: TRBJ2-7
D gene: NA
V gene: TRBV3-1/TRBV3-2
clone size: few
CDR3 DNA: TGTGCCAGCAGCCCATCCGGGACACTCTACGAGCAGTACTTC
CDR3 protein: CASSPSGTLYEQYF

J gene: TRBJ2-2
D gene: TRBD2
V gene: TRBV27
clone size: NA
CDR3 DNA: TGTGCCAGCAGTTTATTGTATCGTGGCGGGAAACTGGGCGGGAGCGATTTTGTCGGGGAGCTGTTTTTT
CDR3 protein: CASSLLYRGGKLGGSDFVGELFF

J gene: TRBJ2-7
D gene: NA
V gene: TRBV7-9
clone size: NA
CDR3 DNA: TGTGCCAGCAGCAAAACAGCTGACAGCTCCTACGAGCAGTACTTC
CDR3 protein: CASSKTADSSYEQYF

J gene: TRBJ2-3
D gene: NA
V gene: TRBV27
clone size: NA
CDR3 DNA: TGTGCCAGCAGTTTATTCCGGGAAGATACGCAGTATTTT
CDR3 protein: CASSLFREDTQYF

J gene: TRBJ1-6
D gene: NA
V gene: TRBV2
clone size: NA
CDR3 DNA: TGTGCCAGCAGCGCCTTGGGGGGGAGTTCACCCCTCCACTTT
CDR3 protein: CASSALGGSSPLHF

J gene: TRBJ2-2
D gene: TRBD2
V gene: TRBV7-9
clone size: NA
CDR3 DNA: TGTGCCAGCAGCTCACAGGGGCTGGGGGGACTAGCCCGATCCGGGGAGCTGTTTTTT
CDR3 protein: CASSSQGLGGLARSGELFF

J gene: TRBJ1-2
D gene: NA
V gene: TRBV5-5
clone size: NA
CDR3 DNA: TGTGCCAGCAGCCCGACAGGAACCCCAAACTATGGCTACACCTTC
CDR3 protein: CASSPTGTPNYGYTF

J gene: TRBJ2-2
D gene: NA
V gene: TRBV12-3/TRBV12-4
clone size: once
CDR3 DNA: TGTGCCAGCAGTTTGGCCCTCACCGGGGAGCTGTTTTTT
CDR3 protein: CASSLALTGELFF

J gene: TRBJ2-1
D gene: TRBD1
V gene: TRBV6-5
clone size: once
CDR3 DNA: TGTGCCAGCAGACGGGGACAGGGTTCCTACAATGAGCAGTTCTTC
CDR3 protein: CASRRGQGSYNEQFF

J gene: TRBJ2-1
D gene: TRBD2
V gene: TRBV9
clone size: NA
CDR3 DNA: TGTGCCAGCAGCGTAGAGATTAGCGGGAATGAGCAGTTCTTC
CDR3 protein: CASSVEISGNEQFF

J gene: TRBJ2-1
D gene: TRBD2
V gene: TRBV2
clone size: NA
CDR3 DNA: TGTGCCAGCAGTGAAAGTAGCGGGGCGTACAATGAGCAGTTCTTC
CDR3 protein: CASSESSGAYNEQFF

J gene: TRBJ1-6
D gene: NA
V gene: TRBV28
clone size: NA
CDR3 DNA: TGTGCCAGCAGTTTAACAGCTGAGTGGCGTTCACCCCTCCACTTT
CDR3 protein: CASSLTAEWRSPLHF

J gene: TRBJ2-4
D gene: NA
V gene: TRBV18
clone size: NA
CDR3 DNA: TGTGCCAGCTCACCAGAGGGAATAAAAAACATTCAGTACTTC
CDR3 protein: CASSPEGIKNIQYF

J gene: TRBJ2-7
D gene: NA
V gene: TRBV28
clone size: NA
CDR3 DNA: TGTGCCAGCAGTTTACCTACAGAGAAATGGGAGTACTTC
CDR3 protein: CASSLPTEKWEYF

J gene: TRBJ1-1
D gene: NA
V gene: TRBV5-1
clone size: NA
CDR3 DNA: TGCGCCAGCAGCTTGGATCGGGTGAACACTGAAGCTTTCTTT
CDR3 protein: CASSLDRVNTEAFF

J gene: TRBJ2-5
D gene: NA
V gene: TRBV2
clone size: NA
CDR3 DNA: TGTGCCAGCAAGAAGGGCGGGCTAGGGGAGACCCAGTACTTC
CDR3 protein: CASKKGGLGETQYF

J gene: TRBJ2-2
D gene: TRBD1
V gene: TRBV6-5
clone size: NA
CDR3 DNA: TGTGCCAGCAGAGGACAGGGAGGAACCGGGGAGCTGTTTTTT
CDR3 protein: CASRGQGGTGELFF

J gene: TRBJ1-2
D gene: NA
V gene: TRBV19
clone size: NA
CDR3 DNA: TGTGCCAGTAGTATAACCCCGGGGGGCTGGTATGGCTACACCTTC
CDR3 protein: CASSITPGGWYGYTF

J gene: TRBJ2-5
D gene: TRBD2
V gene: TRBV5-4
clone size: NA
CDR3 DNA: TGTGCCAGCAGCTTCAGAACTAGCGGGGGGGAGACCCAGTACTTC
CDR3 protein: CASSFRTSGGETQYF

J gene: TRBJ1-1
D gene: NA
V gene: TRBV14
clone size: NA
CDR3 DNA: TGTGCCAGCAGCCTGGGGGCCGGGGGGGCTTTCTTT
CDR3 protein: CASSLGAGGAFF

J gene: TRBJ2-1
D gene: NA
V gene: TRBV14
clone size: NA
CDR3 DNA: TGTGCCAGCAGCCGATCCGGGACTGGGTCCTACAATGAGCAGTTCTTC
CDR3 protein: CASSRSGTGSYNEQFF

J gene: TRBJ2-4
D gene: TRBD1
V gene: TRBV19
clone size: NA
CDR3 DNA: TGTGCCAGTAGCCTCCGGACAGGGGGGGATCAGTACTTC
CDR3 protein: CASSLRTGGDQYF